The 32 T cell receptor beta chains listed next were all sequenced from one sample in a study of CD4 and CD8 cells across lung adenocarcinoma regions. TCRdb analysed the PCR reads with MiXCR anew, one entry per CDR3 protein. Among under 25,000 distinct CDR3 sequences, roughly half were seen once, and the ten largest hold about a fifth. Sequencing was performed on CD4+ T cells from the center of a lung tumor. Receptors originate from a male donor with lung adenocarcinoma. The CD4 and CD8 labels of this study may be unreliable.

J is TRBJ2-5 and V is TRBV7-2; 7 nucleotides agree with TRBD2. TRBJ2-1 explains the end of the DNA better; the J call may be wrong. Germline V gives CDR1 SGHTA, CDR2 FQGNSA. The CDR3 is 14 amino acids. The CDR3 protein is CASSLEDWRGTQFF. The DNA for the CDR3 is TGTGCCAGCAGCTTAGAGGATTGGCGGGGGACCCAGTTCTTC.

The chain links TRBV6-1 to TRBJ1-1; possible D gene TRBD1, 5 bases. V was trimmed by 5 bases and J by 0 bases, leaving 10 bases between them. The V gene's germline CDR1 is MNHNS and CDR2 SASEGT. CDR3 size: 14 residues. CDR3 in DNA: TGTGCCAGCAGTCGGACAATTATGAACACTGAAGCTTTCTTT. This codes for CASSRTIMNTEAFF.

With respect to this clonotype: An end of the junction differs from the germline gene, which may be a read error. The gene calls are TRBV27 and TRBJ2-4; the D gene is possibly TRBD2 (5 bases). Germline CDR1 reads MNHEY; CDR2 reads SMNVEV (reference sequence). CDR3 length: 16 residues. The CDR3 loop reads CASSSSGLGATDIQYF. CDR3 DNA sequence: TGTGCCAGCAGTTCGTCGGGCCTGGGAGCCACAGATATTCAGTATTTC.

Remarks on this clonotype: This sequence may be a read error, since a much larger clone differs from it by one base. The chain has TRBV6-1 and TRBJ2-1, with 8 bases that match TRBD1. CDR1 and CDR2 (germline): MNHNS, SASEGT. The CDR3 has 14 residues. Trimming cost V 6 bases and J 10 bases; bases outside gene matches: 11. As DNA, the CDR3 is TGTGCCAGCAGCACCGACAGGGGAGCCTACGAGCAGTTCTTC. This encodes CASSTDRGAYEQFF.

Details on this clonotype: The junction departs from the called germline gene at one end, perhaps through a read error. The V and J genes are TRBV10-3 and TRBJ2-3; D gene ambiguous. CDR3 length: 15 residues. Germline V CDR1 and CDR2: ENHRY, SYGVKD. The CDR3 sequence: CATWHQAVSTETQYF. DNA for the CDR3: TGTGCCACCTGGCACCAGGCGGTGAGCACAGAGACGCAGTATTTT.

The chain is built from TRBV6-1 and TRBJ2-4; no reliable D call. The germline V gene encodes CDR1 MNHNS and CDR2 SASEGT. This CDR3 has 14 residues. V lost 7 bases, J lost 10 bases, and 20 bases lay in between. CDR3 nucleotide sequence: TGTGCCAGCAAGGTAGTCCAATTCACAGATATTCAGTACTTC. Its protein is CASKVVQFTDIQYF.

The chain joins TRBV25-1 to TRBJ2-2; TRBD1 agrees at 7 bases. The J call may be wrong; the DNA end is better matched by TRBJ2-3. CDR3 length equals 12 residues. Germline V gene lookup returns CDR1 MGHDK and CDR2 SYGVNS. CDR3 in DNA: TGTGCCAGCACCAGGGGGACCGGGGAGCAGTATTTT. Translated: CASTRGTGEQYF.

This clonotype was counted ten times or more. The rearrangement joins TRBV6-5 to TRBJ2-1; 10 bases are a match to TRBD2. Germline V gene lookup returns CDR1 MNHEY and CDR2 SVGAGI. The CDR3 has 19 residues. V was clipped by 0 bases and J by 0 bases; unmatched bases: 8. CDR3 coding DNA: TGTGCCAGCAGTTACTCGCCCCCGGGACTAGCGAGCTCCTACAATGAGCAGTTCTTC. Its translation is CASSYSPPGLASSYNEQFF.

This clonotype was detected many times. Since a much larger clone is just one base distant, this may be a read error. This chain uses TRBV11-2 with TRBJ2-1; possibly TRBD1 or TRBD2 for D (7 bases each). The tail of the sequence fits TRBJ2-7 better, so the J call may be wrong. Germline V gene lookup returns CDR1 SGHAT and CDR2 FQNNGV. The CDR3 length is 16 residues. CDR3: CASSLESGGAYNEQYF. The CDR3 DNA sequence: TGTGCCAGCAGCTTAGAGTCAGGGGGGGCCTACAATGAGCAGTACTTC.

In its sample, this clonotype is medium-sized (0.01 to 0.1%). The rearrangement links TRBV10-2 to TRBJ2-1; D may be TRBD2 (5 bases). The CDR3 is 11 amino acids. CDR1 is WSHSY, CDR2 SAAADI, per germline. Deletions cut 10 bases from V and 6 bases from J, with 10 bases between. The CDR3 DNA reads TGCGCCACGGACTTGACCAATGAGCAGTTCTTC. This gives the protein CATDLTNEQFF.

This clonotype was observed at least ten times. The rearrangement links TRBV6-1 to TRBJ2-2, with D tentatively TRBD1 or TRBD2 (5 bases each). V lost 7 bases, J lost 4 bases, and 13 bases lay in between. CDR1 MNHNS and CDR2 SASEGT come from the germline V gene. The CDR3 is made up of 14 amino acids. The DNA of the CDR3 is TGTGCCAGCAATAGGGACCCCCTCACCGGGGAGCTGTTTTTT. Translating it yields CASNRDPLTGELFF.

The chain links TRBV6-1 to TRBJ2-4, with D possibly matching TRBD2 (7 bases). This CDR3 spans 19 amino acids. Germline V lookup: CDR1 MNHNS, CDR2 SASEGT. Trimming pared 2 bases from V and 13 bases from J, leaving 33 bases between. Here the CDR3 DNA reads TGTGCCAGCAGTGAATTCGGGGGGAGGGGGATCTTAGCCAAAGACACCCAGTACTTC. This gives the protein CASSEFGGRGILAKDTQYF.

The rearrangement joins TRBV4-1 to TRBJ2-3; TRBD1 might be the D (5 bases). Trimming pared 4 bases from V and 2 bases from J, leaving 13 bases between. The CDR3 contains 15 residues. CDR1 is MGHRA, CDR2 YSYEKL, per germline. The CDR3 is CASSPGIWDTDTQYF. CDR3 nucleotide sequence: TGCGCCAGCAGCCCAGGGATTTGGGACACAGATACGCAGTATTTT.

The chain employs TRBV6-1 and TRBJ2-4, with D possibly matching TRBD2 (6 bases). TRBJ2-3 matches the DNA end more closely, so the J call is doubtful. Germline V gives CDR1 MNHNS, CDR2 SASEGT. The CDR3 contains 16 residues. CDR3 sequence: CASSPTGVGAKDIQYF. DNA for the CDR3: TGTGCCAGCAGTCCTACGGGGGTGGGAGCCAAAGACATTCAGTATTTT.

The chain is built from TRBV27 and TRBJ2-5; D possibly matches TRBD1 or TRBD2 (5 bases each). Per the germline V gene, CDR1 is MNHEY and CDR2 is SMNVEV (reference sequence). The CDR3 is made up of 14 amino acids. The CDR3 DNA reads TGTGCGGGGCGCGGGTGCCGGGACCAAGAGACCCAGTACTTC. Its protein product is CAGRGCRDQETQYF.

This clonotype was picked up many times. The chain uses TRBV6-5 and TRBJ2-3, with 7 bases matching TRBD2. V was pared by 4 bases and J by 6 bases, with 13 bases of the junction left unmatched. The CDR3 totals 16 residues. CDR1 and CDR2 from the germline V gene are MNHEY and SVGAGI. CDR3 loop: CASSSPKWEGLDTQYF. The CDR3 coding sequence is TGTGCCAGCAGTTCCCCGAAGTGGGAGGGATTGGATACGCAGTATTTT.

Concerning this clonotype: Its ends do not fully match the called genes, so a read error is possible. The chain carries TRBV7-9 and TRBJ2-3; 7 bases line up with TRBD1. The CDR3 has 16 residues. From germline, CDR1 is SEHNR and CDR2 FQNEAQ (reference sequence). CDR3 loop: CASGLLGGSGGDTQYF. CDR3 sequence (DNA): TGTGCCAGCGGGTTACTAGGGGGCTCGGGCGGAGATACCCAGTATTTC.

This rearrangement joins TRBV5-6 to TRBJ2-5; D unresolved. The CDR3 is 15 residues long. Germline assignment: CDR1 SGHDT and CDR2 YYEEEE. V was trimmed by 0 bases and J by 5 bases, leaving 14 bases between them. In nucleotides, the CDR3 is TGTGCCAGCAGCTTGGACCGTACCTTCGGGGAGACCCAGTACTTC. This translates into CASSLDRTFGETQYF. The whole variable domain, filled in from reference TRBV5-6 and TRBJ2-5, reads DAGVTQSPTHLIKTRGQQVTLRCSPKSGHDTVSWYQQALGQGPQFIFQYYEEEERQRGNFPDRFSGHQFPNYSSELNVNALLLGDSALYLCASSLDRTFGETQYFGPGTRLLVL.

This clonotype was counted many times. Being one base from a much bigger clone, this may be a read error. This rearrangement joins TRBV6-5 to TRBJ2-1, with D perhaps matching TRBD1 or TRBD2 (7 bases each). The CDR3 runs 15 residues. From germline, CDR1 is MNHEY and CDR2 SVGAGI. V was trimmed by 3 bases and J by 13 bases, leaving 22 bases between them. The CDR3 loop is CASSYNRGGQETQFF. CDR3 DNA sequence: TGTGCCAGCAGTTATAACAGGGGAGGGCAAGAGACCCAGTTCTTC.

This clonotype was counted many times. This chain joins TRBV4-1 and TRBJ2-2, with 9 bases matching TRBD2. Germline V CDR1 and CDR2: MGHRA, YSYEKL. There are 17 residues in the CDR3. V shed 0 bases and J 4 bases; nucleotides not matched to a gene: 6. This CDR3 is CASSQDLAGVFTGELFF. The CDR3 nucleotides read TGCGCCAGCAGCCAAGATTTAGCGGGAGTATTCACCGGGGAGCTGTTTTTT.

V and J are TRBV14 and TRBJ2-1, with 13 bases aligning to TRBD2. Germline CDR1 reads SGHDN; CDR2 reads FVKESK. V lost 4 bases and J lost 4; bases outside the gene matches: 16. This CDR3 region has 20 residues. The CDR3 nucleotides read TGTGCCAGCAGCCGATCCATTGGACTAGCGGGAGTTGGGAGGTACAATGAGCAGTTCTTC. Translated, it gives CASSRSIGLAGVGRYNEQFF.

The CDR3 region has the DNA TGTGCCAGCAGCGATGGACAGGCGGTGGGCACCGGTAAGCAGTATTTT. This sequence encodes CASSDGQAVGTGKQYF. The rearrangement joins TRBV25-1 to TRBJ2-2; 7 bases fit TRBD1. The end of the DNA aligns better with TRBJ2-3, so the J call may be wrong. Germline V gene lookup returns CDR1 MGHDK and CDR2 SYGVNS. CDR3 size: 16 residues.

V and J are TRBV12-3 or TRBV12-4 and TRBJ1-3; no reliable D call. The CDR3 extends over 15 amino acids. V was shortened by 6 bases and J by 2 bases, with 14 bases between the two germline ends. The CDR3 DNA sequence: TGTGCCAGCAGCCCATGGGGTGCGGCTGGAAACACCATATATTTT. Protein product: CASSPWGAAGNTIYF.

Worth noting for this clonotype: The junction does not match germline at one end; this may be a read error. This chain joins TRBV10-3 and TRBJ2-5; 7 nucleotides line up with TRBD1. The germline V gene encodes CDR1 ENHRY and CDR2 SYGVKD. The CDR3 sequence is 15 residues long. CDR3 amino acids: CAGGIGDSDVETQYF. The CDR3 DNA follows: TGTGCCGGGGGTATCGGGGACAGCGACGTGGAGACGCAGTACTTC.

This clonotype was recorded many times. The chain employs TRBV6-5 and TRBJ2-1, with D possibly TRBD1 on 6 matching bases. The end of the DNA aligns better with TRBJ2-7, so the J call may be wrong. Per the germline V gene, CDR1 is MNHEY and CDR2 is SVGAGI. The CDR3 loop spans 16 amino acids. The CDR3 DNA reads TGTGCCAGCAGTTACTCCTCCCCCAGGGGCGCCTACGAGCAGTACTTC. As protein: CASSYSSPRGAYEQYF.

V gene TRBV11-2 combines with J gene TRBJ2-3; D is perhaps TRBD2 (7 bases). This CDR3 region has 16 residues. V was clipped by 5 bases and J by 12 bases, with 27 bases between them. In germline, CDR1 is SGHAT, CDR2 FQNNGV. The CDR3 is CASSDEGGRAKNIQYF. The CDR3 DNA reads TGTGCCAGCAGCGACGAGGGGGGGAGAGCCAAAAACATTCAGTATTTT. Filled out from reference TRBV11-2 and TRBJ2-3, the complete variable domain reads EAGVAQSPRYKIIEKRQSVAFWCNPISGHATLYWYQQILGQGPKLLIQFQNNGVVDDSQLPKDRFSAERLKGVDSTLKIQPAKLEDSAVYLCASSDEGGRAKNIQYFGPGTRLTVL.

This clonotype occurred a few times. The chain links TRBV10-3 to TRBJ1-1; maybe TRBD1 (6 bases). Trimming removed 6 bases from V and 5 bases from J, with 13 bases in between. The CDR3 is 13 amino acids. Germline V gene sequence: CDR1 ENHRY, CDR2 SYGVKD. The CDR3 protein is CAIRRQDSTEAFF. CDR3 nucleotides: TGTGCCATCAGAAGACAGGATAGTACTGAAGCTTTCTTT.

This clonotype has a handful of counts. The chain couples TRBV27 to TRBJ2-1; 8 bases are shared with TRBD2. Germline V lookup: CDR1 MNHEY, CDR2 SMNVEV (reference sequence). The J segment lost 7 bases and the V segment lost 1 base, leaving 9 bases of the junction unmatched. The CDR3 has 16 amino acids. CDR3 sequence (DNA): TGTGCCAGCAGTTTATTGGGGTCGGGAGGGGGGAATGAGCAGTTCTTC. It translates to CASSLLGSGGGNEQFF.

This clonotype is medium-sized by share. This chain links TRBV27 with TRBJ2-3; D gene uncertain. The CDR3 consists of 13 residues. Germline V gene data show CDR1 as MNHEY and CDR2 as SMNVEV (reference sequence). Deletions cut 2 bases from V and 4 bases from J, with 7 bases between. The CDR3: CASSLKEADTQYF. In DNA form, the CDR3 reads TGTGCCAGCAGTTTAAAAGAGGCAGATACGCAGTATTTT.

Turning to this clonotype: No conserved phenylalanine or tryptophan ends this CDR3, so it is likely a read error. V usage is TRBV10-1 and J usage is TRBJ2-5; TRBD1 aligns across 7 bases. TRBJ2-7 matches the DNA end more closely, so the J call is doubtful. The CDR3 is 15 residues long. CDR1 and CDR2 (germline): WNHNN, SYGVQD (reference sequence). The CDR3 is CASSGIGGGIREQYS. In DNA form, the CDR3 reads TGCGCCAGCAGTGGAATAGGGGGCGGAATTCGCGAGCAGTACTCC.

As to this clonotype: One junction end disagrees with the germline gene, perhaps due to a read error. The chain is built from TRBV6-2 or TRBV6-3 and TRBJ2-1; 7 nucleotides agree with TRBD2. The length of the CDR3 is 13 residues. Looked up from germline, CDR1 is MNHEY and CDR2 is SVGEGT. CDR3 loop: CASSYSGRGVLYF. In DNA form, the CDR3 reads TGTGCCAGCAGTTACTCCGGCCGGGGGGTCCTTTACTTC.

In the case of this clonotype: Germline is not matched at one junction end, which may reflect a read error. The genes are TRBV10-2 and TRBJ2-4; tentative D call: TRBD2 (6 bases). Germline loops: CDR1 WSHSY, CDR2 SAAADI. CDR3 length: 17 residues. Here the CDR3 DNA reads TGCGCCAGCAGTGATTCCCCGGTACCGGGAGCCAAAAATATTCAGTACTTC. As protein: CASSDSPVPGAKNIQYF.